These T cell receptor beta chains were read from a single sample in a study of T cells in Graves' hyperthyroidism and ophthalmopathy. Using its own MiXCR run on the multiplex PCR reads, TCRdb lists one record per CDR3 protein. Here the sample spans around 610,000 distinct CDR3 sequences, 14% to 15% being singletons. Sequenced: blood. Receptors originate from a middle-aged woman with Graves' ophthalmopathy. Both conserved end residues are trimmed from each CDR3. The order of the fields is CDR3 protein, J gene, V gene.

CDR3 protein: ASSLDPGQGTYGYT; J gene: TRBJ1-2; V gene: TRBV5-1
CDR3 protein: ASSMDTNYGYT; J gene: TRBJ1-2; V gene: TRBV2
CDR3 protein: ASRQGTGSSYEQY; J gene: TRBJ2-7; V gene: TRBV11-2
CDR3 protein: ATWIQGGGTDTQY; J gene: TRBJ2-3; V gene: TRBV10-3
CDR3 protein: ASRTGGKDYT; J gene: TRBJ1-2; V gene: TRBV28
CDR3 protein: ASSPAGGASGELF; J gene: TRBJ2-2; V gene: TRBV6-1
CDR3 protein: ASSISTGYDTEAF; J gene: TRBJ1-1; V gene: TRBV11-3
CDR3 protein: AISGGRENQPQH; J gene: TRBJ1-5; V gene: TRBV10-3
CDR3 protein: ATSVGQGDHGELF; J gene: TRBJ2-2; V gene: TRBV24-1
CDR3 protein: ASYGNKAPYEQY; J gene: TRBJ2-7; V gene: TRBV19
CDR3 protein: ASKGRNQETQY; J gene: TRBJ2-5; V gene: TRBV12-3/TRBV12-4
CDR3 protein: ASSRNRVVVYGYT; J gene: TRBJ1-2; V gene: TRBV5-8
CDR3 protein: ASSRAGGISGELF; J gene: TRBJ2-2; V gene: TRBV7-9
CDR3 protein: ASSVDGGLMNTEAF; J gene: TRBJ1-1; V gene: TRBV9
CDR3 protein: ASLGYGQPQH; J gene: TRBJ1-5; V gene: TRBV6-2/TRBV6-3
CDR3 protein: ASSKGRETYEQY; J gene: TRBJ2-7; V gene: TRBV19
CDR3 protein: ASSRLASSDEQY; J gene: TRBJ2-7; V gene: TRBV5-1
CDR3 protein: ASSYSFGQYSGNTIY; J gene: TRBJ1-3; V gene: TRBV6-5
CDR3 protein: ASSLWGHSYEQY; J gene: TRBJ2-7; V gene: TRBV7-2
CDR3 protein: ASSLEPGHNTGELF; J gene: TRBJ2-2; V gene: TRBV11-1
CDR3 protein: ASSYAEGSYEQY; J gene: TRBJ2-7; V gene: TRBV6-2/TRBV6-3
CDR3 protein: AISESSSGNTIY; J gene: TRBJ1-3; V gene: TRBV10-3
CDR3 protein: ASTSTEFQETQY; J gene: TRBJ2-5; V gene: TRBV7-9
CDR3 protein: ASSPKTGGNQPQH; J gene: TRBJ1-5; V gene: TRBV12-3/TRBV12-4
CDR3 protein: ASSLFGRQGAF; J gene: TRBJ1-1; V gene: TRBV5-6
CDR3 protein: ASSQGTSVSYEQY; J gene: TRBJ2-7; V gene: TRBV16
CDR3 protein: ASSYRGEGVPQH; J gene: TRBJ1-5; V gene: TRBV6-2/TRBV6-3
CDR3 protein: ASSQARELADTQY; J gene: TRBJ2-3; V gene: TRBV4-3
CDR3 protein: ASTPPGFGVPNVLT; J gene: TRBJ2-6; V gene: TRBV11-1
CDR3 protein: ASSLREGADTEAF; J gene: TRBJ1-1; V gene: TRBV7-8
CDR3 protein: ASSENGRGGYT; J gene: TRBJ1-2; V gene: TRBV2
CDR3 protein: SAPLAGGAEETQY; J gene: TRBJ2-5; V gene: TRBV20-1
CDR3 protein: ASSRTGTGKGAF; J gene: TRBJ1-1; V gene: TRBV6-1
CDR3 protein: ASSPPRFSGRTNEQF; J gene: TRBJ2-1; V gene: TRBV27
CDR3 protein: AWSVGLAGVYEQY; J gene: TRBJ2-7; V gene: TRBV30
CDR3 protein: ASRPDRAAEAF; J gene: TRBJ1-1; V gene: TRBV12-3/TRBV12-4
CDR3 protein: SARIGSLPEAF; J gene: TRBJ1-1; V gene: TRBV20-1
CDR3 protein: ASSTDEKLF; J gene: TRBJ1-4; V gene: TRBV11-3
CDR3 protein: ASSFLASSTPSVTYEQY; J gene: TRBJ2-7; V gene: TRBV28
CDR3 protein: ASSLVGGGGNQPQH; J gene: TRBJ1-5; V gene: TRBV11-2
CDR3 protein: AWSVHSGAEQY; J gene: TRBJ2-7; V gene: TRBV30
CDR3 protein: ASSQPILAGDYEQY; J gene: TRBJ2-7; V gene: TRBV11-2
CDR3 protein: ASSEALRTNTGELF; J gene: TRBJ2-2; V gene: TRBV6-1
CDR3 protein: ASSPDWSDGYT; J gene: TRBJ1-2; V gene: TRBV18
CDR3 protein: ASSEREITGELF; J gene: TRBJ2-2; V gene: TRBV4-1
CDR3 protein: ASSFSLQISNYGYT; J gene: TRBJ1-2; V gene: TRBV13
CDR3 protein: SARDMGAGEQY; J gene: TRBJ2-7; V gene: TRBV20-1
CDR3 protein: ASSLEVSTEAF; J gene: TRBJ1-1; V gene: TRBV7-6
CDR3 protein: ASSQNRWEQY; J gene: TRBJ2-7; V gene: TRBV7-8
CDR3 protein: ASSKEAGTNEKLF; J gene: TRBJ1-4; V gene: TRBV11-2
CDR3 protein: ASSFPGQDTEAF; J gene: TRBJ1-1; V gene: TRBV11-2
CDR3 protein: ASSYSGTEY; J gene: TRBJ2-7; V gene: TRBV6-5
CDR3 protein: ASNRAVKGTDTQY; J gene: TRBJ2-3; V gene: TRBV6-2/TRBV6-3
CDR3 protein: ASSLGRAVYGYT; J gene: TRBJ1-2; V gene: TRBV12-3/TRBV12-4
CDR3 protein: SARSGRSSGNTIY; J gene: TRBJ1-3; V gene: TRBV20-1